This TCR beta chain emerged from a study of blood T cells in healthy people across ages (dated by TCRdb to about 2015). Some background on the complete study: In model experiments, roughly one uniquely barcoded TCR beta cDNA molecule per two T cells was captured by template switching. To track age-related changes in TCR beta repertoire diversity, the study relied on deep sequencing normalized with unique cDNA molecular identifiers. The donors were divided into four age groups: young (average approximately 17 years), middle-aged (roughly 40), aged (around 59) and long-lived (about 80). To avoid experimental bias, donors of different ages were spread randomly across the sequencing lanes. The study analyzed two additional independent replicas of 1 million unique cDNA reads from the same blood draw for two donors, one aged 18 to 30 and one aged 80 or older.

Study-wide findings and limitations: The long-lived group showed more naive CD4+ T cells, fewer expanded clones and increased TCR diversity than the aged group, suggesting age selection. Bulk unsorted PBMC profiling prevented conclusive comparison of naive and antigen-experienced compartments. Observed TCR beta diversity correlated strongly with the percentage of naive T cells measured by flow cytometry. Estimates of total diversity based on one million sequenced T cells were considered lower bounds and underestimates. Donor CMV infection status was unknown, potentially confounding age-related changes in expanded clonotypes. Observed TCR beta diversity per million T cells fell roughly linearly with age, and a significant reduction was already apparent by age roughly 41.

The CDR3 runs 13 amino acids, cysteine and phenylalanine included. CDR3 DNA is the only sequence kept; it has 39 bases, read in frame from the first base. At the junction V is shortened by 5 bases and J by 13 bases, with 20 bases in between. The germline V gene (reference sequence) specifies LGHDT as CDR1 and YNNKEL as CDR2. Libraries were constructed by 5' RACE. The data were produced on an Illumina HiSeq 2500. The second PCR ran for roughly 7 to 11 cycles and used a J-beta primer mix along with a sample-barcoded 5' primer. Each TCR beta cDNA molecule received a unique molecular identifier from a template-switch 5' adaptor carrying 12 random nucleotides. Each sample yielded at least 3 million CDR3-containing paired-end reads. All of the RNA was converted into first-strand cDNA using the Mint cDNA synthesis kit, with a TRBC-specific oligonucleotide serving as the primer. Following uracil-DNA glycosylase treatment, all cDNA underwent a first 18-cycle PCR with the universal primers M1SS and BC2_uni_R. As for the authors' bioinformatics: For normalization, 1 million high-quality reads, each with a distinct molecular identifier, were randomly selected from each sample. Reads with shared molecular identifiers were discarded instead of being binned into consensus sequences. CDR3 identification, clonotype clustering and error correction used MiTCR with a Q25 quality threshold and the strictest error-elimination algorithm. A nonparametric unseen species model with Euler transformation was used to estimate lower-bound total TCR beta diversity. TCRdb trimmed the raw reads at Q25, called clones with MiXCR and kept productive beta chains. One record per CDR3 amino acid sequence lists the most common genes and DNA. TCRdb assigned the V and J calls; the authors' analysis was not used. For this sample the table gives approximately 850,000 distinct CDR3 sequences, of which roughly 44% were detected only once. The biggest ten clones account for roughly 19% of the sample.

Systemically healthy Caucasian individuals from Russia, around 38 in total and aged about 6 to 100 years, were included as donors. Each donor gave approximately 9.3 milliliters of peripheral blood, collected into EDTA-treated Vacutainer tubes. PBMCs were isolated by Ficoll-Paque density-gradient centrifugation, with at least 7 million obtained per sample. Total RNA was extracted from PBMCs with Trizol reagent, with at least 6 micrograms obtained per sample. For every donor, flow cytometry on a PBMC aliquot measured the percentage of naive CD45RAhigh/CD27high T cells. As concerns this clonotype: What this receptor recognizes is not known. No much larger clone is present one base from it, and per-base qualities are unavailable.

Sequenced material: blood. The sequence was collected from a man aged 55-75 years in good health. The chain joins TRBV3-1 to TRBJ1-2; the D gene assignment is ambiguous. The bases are TGTGCCAGCAGCGATGCCCTAATGACCGTCTCCACCTTC. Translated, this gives CASSDALMTVSTF.